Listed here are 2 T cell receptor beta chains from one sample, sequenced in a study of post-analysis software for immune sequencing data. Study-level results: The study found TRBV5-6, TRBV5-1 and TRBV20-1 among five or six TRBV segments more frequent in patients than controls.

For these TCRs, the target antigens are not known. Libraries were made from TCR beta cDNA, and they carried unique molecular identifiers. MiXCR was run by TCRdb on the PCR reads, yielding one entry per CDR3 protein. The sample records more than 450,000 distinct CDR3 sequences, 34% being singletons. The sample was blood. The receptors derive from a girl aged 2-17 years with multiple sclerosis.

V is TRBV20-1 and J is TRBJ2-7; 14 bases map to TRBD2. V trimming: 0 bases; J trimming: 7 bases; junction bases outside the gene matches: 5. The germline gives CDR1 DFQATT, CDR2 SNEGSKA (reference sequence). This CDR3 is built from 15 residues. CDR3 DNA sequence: TGCAGTGCTAGAGACGGGACTAGCGGGGGATTTGAGCAGTACTTC. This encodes CSARDGTSGGFEQYF.

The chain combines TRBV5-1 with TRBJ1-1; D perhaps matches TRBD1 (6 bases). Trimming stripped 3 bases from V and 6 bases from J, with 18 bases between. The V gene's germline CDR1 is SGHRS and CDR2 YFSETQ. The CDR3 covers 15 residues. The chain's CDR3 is CASSSGPQGFSEAFF. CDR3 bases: TGCGCCAGCAGCTCGGGACCCCAGGGGTTCTCTGAAGCTTTCTTT.